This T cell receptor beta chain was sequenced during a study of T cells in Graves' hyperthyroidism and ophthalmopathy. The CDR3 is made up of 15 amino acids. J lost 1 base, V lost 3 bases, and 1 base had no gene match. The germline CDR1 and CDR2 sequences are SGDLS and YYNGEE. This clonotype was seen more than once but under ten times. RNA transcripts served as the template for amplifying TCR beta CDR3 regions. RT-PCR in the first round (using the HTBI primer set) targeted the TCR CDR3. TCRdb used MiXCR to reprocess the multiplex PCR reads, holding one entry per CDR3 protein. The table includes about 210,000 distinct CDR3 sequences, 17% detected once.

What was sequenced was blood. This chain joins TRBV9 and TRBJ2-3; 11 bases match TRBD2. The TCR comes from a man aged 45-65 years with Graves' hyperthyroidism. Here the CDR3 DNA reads TGTGCCAGCAGCGCGGGACTAGCGGGCACAGATACGCAGTATTTT. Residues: CASSAGLAGTDTQYF.